The next 19 T cell receptor beta chains were all read from a single sample in a study of shared clonotypes between healthy human individuals (TCRdb year 2020). Libraries were constructed by the immunoSEQ multiplex PCR assay. The table was pulled from immuneACCESS by TCRdb, which kept in-frame rearrangements only. Such tables lose some clones; where checked, under half of the loss comes from unresolved V genes, and the rest has no known cause. The sample table lists 660,000 or so clones, 90% to 97% of them with a count of one. Approximately 0.1% of the sample belongs to the ten largest clones. CD8 naive samples consisted of CD45RO-negative cells that were positively selected for CCR7, yielding a CD45RA+CCR7+ population without TemRA cells. Sample: naive CD8+ T cells sorted from blood. Reading the label with the study, this specimen's cell subset or site is: CD45RA+CCR7+. Receptors were obtained from a woman aged 25 to 39 in good health.

The chain has TRBV15 and TRBJ1-2, with D perhaps matching TRBD1 (5 bases). The CDR3 is 16 amino acids. With 0 bases removed from V and 0 bases from J, the gap between germline ends came to 11 bases. The V gene's germline CDR1 is LNHNV and CDR2 YYDKDF (reference sequence). The DNA of the CDR3 is TGTGCCACCAGCAGAGATCACCCAGGGTCTAACTATGGCTACACCTTC. This encodes CATSRDHPGSNYGYTF.

V is TRBV2 and J is TRBJ2-7; possibly TRBD2 for D (6 bases). Germline V gene data show CDR1 as SNHLY and CDR2 as FYNNEI. The CDR3 runs to 13 residues. With 7 bases removed from V and 4 bases from J, the gap between germline ends came to 14 bases. The CDR3 coding sequence is TGTGCCAGCATGTGGAGGGCCCATTACGAGCAGTACTTC. It codes for CASMWRAHYEQYF.

On this clone itself: This CDR3 is also generated by other DNA sequences in the sample. The genes are TRBV28 and TRBJ1-1; the D is unclear. The ends were cut back, 2 bases at V and 2 bases at J, with 6 bases in the middle. CDR3 length: 13 amino acids. The germline V gene has CDR1 MDHEN and CDR2 SYDVKM. The CDR3 loop reads CASSLGVNTEAFF. CDR3 in DNA: TGTGCCAGCAGTTTAGGAGTAAACACTGAAGCTTTCTTT.

The chain employs TRBV10-1 and TRBJ1-1, with TRBD1 matching over 7 bases. This CDR3 is built from 13 residues. V shed 9 bases, J shed 5 bases, and the junction held 9 bases outside the gene matches. The germline V gene has CDR1 WNHNN and CDR2 SYGVQD (reference sequence). Written as DNA, the CDR3 is TGCGCCAGTTCTCTGAGGACAGGTACTGAAGCTTTCTTT. Residues: CASSLRTGTEAFF.

The gene calls are TRBV5-8 and TRBJ2-5, with TRBD1 as a possible D gene (5 bases). Trimming cost V 6 bases and J 5 bases, with 20 bases left between them. The germline gives CDR1 SGHTS, CDR2 YDEGEE. The CDR3 spans 15 residues. CDR3 sequence (DNA): TGTGCCAGCACTGACAGACGCCAGGGTGGGGAGACCCAGTACTTC. Residues: CASTDRRQGGETQYF.

This clone has only one observation. V is TRBV4-1 and J is TRBJ2-7; possibly TRBD1 or TRBD2 for D (5 bases each). The CDR3 runs to 13 residues. CDR1 and CDR2 (germline): MGHRA, YSYEKL. The V end was cut by 4 bases, the J end by 4 bases, with 11 bases between. For the CDR3, the DNA is TGCGCCAGCAGCCTTAGCGACAGTTACGAGCAGTACTTC. Its translation is CASSLSDSYEQYF.

V usage is TRBV4-1 and J usage is TRBJ1-2; unclear D gene. Germline V gene sequence: CDR1 MGHRA, CDR2 YSYEKL. V lost 4 bases and J lost 5, with 20 bases in between. CDR3 length: 16 amino acids. The CDR3 reads CASSRTSPTGFYGYTF. Written as DNA, the CDR3 is TGCGCCAGCAGCCGGACCTCACCCACGGGCTTTTATGGCTACACCTTC.

The chain is built from TRBV19 and TRBJ1-1; D gene ambiguous. CDR1 LNHDA and CDR2 SQIVND come from the germline V gene (reference sequence). The CDR3 is 14 residues long. The V gene lost 1 base and the J gene lost 7 bases, with 13 bases spanning the gap. The DNA of the CDR3 is TGTGCCAGTAGTATAGCTCACACCCTGGGTGAAGCTTTCTTT. It codes for CASSIAHTLGEAFF.

The J gene is TRBJ2-1, the V gene TRBV7-2; the D gene could be TRBD1 or TRBD2 (5 bases each). The CDR3 has 12 residues. Trimming removed 1 base at V and 9 bases at J, with 7 bases between. Germline CDR1 SGHTA, CDR2 FQGNSA. CDR3 amino acids: CASSLERGEQFF. Here the CDR3 DNA reads TGTGCCAGCAGCTTAGAGAGGGGTGAGCAGTTCTTC. The variable domain in full, with the rest retrieved from reference TRBV7-2 and TRBJ2-1, is GAGVSQSPSNKVTEKGKDVELRCDPISGHTALYWYRQSLGQGLEFLIYFQGNSAPDKSGLPSDRFSAERTGGSVSTLTIQRTQQEDSAVYLCASSLERGEQFFGPGTRLTVL.

This clone was found a few times. The chain links TRBV28 to TRBJ2-7; D gene ambiguous. V was clipped by 3 bases and J by 6 bases, with 6 bases between them. The CDR3 is 11 residues long. The V gene's germline CDR1 is MDHEN and CDR2 SYDVKM. CDR3 coding DNA: TGTGCCAGCAGTTTGGGGTCCGAGCAGTACTTC. It codes for CASSLGSEQYF.

The V and J genes are TRBV28 and TRBJ2-7, with D maybe TRBD2 (6 bases). V gave up 5 bases and J gave up 5 bases, with 19 bases separating them. The CDR3 spans 15 residues. CDR1 and CDR2 from the germline V gene are MDHEN and SYDVKM. The CDR3 reads CASSPFGTVLHEQYF. In DNA, the CDR3 is TGTGCCAGCAGTCCCTTCGGGACTGTCCTCCACGAGCAGTACTTC. Supplemented by reference TRBV28 and TRBJ2-7, the full variable domain reads DVKVTQSSRYLVKRTGEKVFLECVQDMDHENMFWYRQDPGLGLRLIYFSYDVKMKEKGDIPEGYSVSREKKERFSLILESASTNQTSMYLCASSPFGTVLHEQYFGPGTRLTVT.

This chain joins TRBV7-9 and TRBJ1-2; 8 bases map to TRBD1. Germline CDR1 SEHNR, CDR2 FQNEAQ (reference sequence). V was clipped by 2 bases and J by 8 bases; unmatched bases: 10. The CDR3 has 15 residues. The CDR3 here is CASSLTTKDRDGYTF. DNA of the CDR3: TGTGCCAGCAGCTTAACAACAAAGGACAGGGACGGCTACACCTTC.

This clone was seen just once. The V and J genes are TRBV29-1 and TRBJ1-2, with a weak D call TRBD1 (5 bases). Germline CDR1 is SQVTM and CDR2 is ANQGSEA. The CDR3 has 13 amino acids. The V end was cut by 0 bases, the J end by 2 bases, with 7 bases between. The CDR3 DNA follows: TGCAGCGTTGAAGATCAGGGAAACTATGGCTACACCTTC. This sequence encodes CSVEDQGNYGYTF. Filled out from reference TRBV29-1 and TRBJ1-2, the complete variable domain reads SAVISQKPSRDICQRGTSLTIQCQVDSQVTMMFWYRQQPGQSLTLIATANQGSEATYESGFVIDKFPISRPNLTFSTLTVSNMSPEDSSIYLCSVEDQGNYGYTFGSGTRLTVV.

This rearrangement joins TRBV25-1 to TRBJ2-5, with D unclear. The length of the CDR3 is 13 residues. Trimming pared 2 bases from V and 5 bases from J, leaving 9 bases between. Germline V CDR1 and CDR2: MGHDK, SYGVNS. CDR3 sequence (DNA): TGTGCCAGCAGTGAAGACGAATCGGAGACCCAGTACTTC. Translated: CASSEDESETQYF.

This clone was found once. The chain uses TRBV6-1 and TRBJ1-2; D unclear. Germline lookup yields CDR1 MNHNS and CDR2 SASEGT. V was pared by 0 bases and J by 8 bases, with 4 bases between. CDR3 length: 11 amino acids. CDR3 region: CASSEARGYTF. The CDR3 nucleotides read TGTGCCAGCAGTGAAGCTCGGGGCTACACCTTC.

This rearrangement joins TRBV20-1 to TRBJ2-7, with 8 nucleotides matching TRBD2. Germline CDR1 and CDR2: DFQATT and SNEGSKA (reference sequence). The CDR3 has 11 residues. V trimming: 7 bases; J trimming: 6 bases; junction bases outside the gene matches: 5. CDR3 protein: CSVGREGEQYF. The CDR3 region has the DNA TGCAGTGTCGGGAGGGAGGGCGAGCAGTACTTC.

The chain has TRBV7-9 and TRBJ1-1, with D tentatively TRBD1 (5 bases). This CDR3 has 14 amino acids. Trimming left V 4 bases short and J 1 base short, with 10 bases between. Germline CDR1 SEHNR, CDR2 FQNEAQ (reference sequence). The CDR3 spells CASSSLGENTEAFF. The CDR3 DNA is TGTGCCAGCAGCTCCTTGGGGGAGAACACTGAAGCTTTCTTT.

This rearrangement joins TRBV4-1 to TRBJ2-5; perhaps TRBD2 as D (6 bases). V lost 0 bases to trimming and J lost 4 bases, with 18 bases between them. The CDR3 sequence is 17 residues long. Germline CDR1 and CDR2: MGHRA and YSYEKL. CDR3 in DNA: TGCGCCAGCAGCCAAGAGGGGAACGGCGGGGCTGGAGAGACCCAGTACTTC. It specifies CASSQEGNGGAGETQYF.

The V gene is TRBV2, the J gene TRBJ2-5; TRBD2 is a possible D gene (5 bases). Trimming took 6 bases from V and 5 from J, leaving 13 bases between them. The germline V gene has CDR1 SNHLY and CDR2 FYNNEI. The CDR3 spans 13 residues. The CDR3 DNA reads TGTGCCAGCAGGCAACCCAGGAGGGAGACCCAGTACTTC. This sequence encodes CASRQPRRETQYF.